This is a list of T cell receptor beta chains from one sample in a study of beta chain features in type 1 diabetes. Produced via immunoSEQ multiplex PCR; TCRdb's table is partial and in-frame only. The table includes around 140,000 clones, around 9% detected once. Source material: central memory CD4+ T cells from blood. These receptors all stem from a man between 25 and 39 years old with type 1 diabetes. Both conserved end residues are part of each CDR3. D genes are given only for firm matches. Not every row has a clone size; where given, it reads once, few, many or a size class.

j_call: TRBJ2-7; clone_size: .; d_call: TRBD2; v_call: TRBV6-6; cdr3_nt: TGTGCCAGCGCCGTCGGGGGGTTATACGAGCAGTACTTC; cdr3_aa: CASAVGGLYEQYF
j_call: TRBJ2-1; clone_size: .; d_call: TRBD2; v_call: TRBV28; cdr3_nt: TGTGCCAGCAACGTCGGGGGGGCAGACTACAATGAGCAGTTCTTC; cdr3_aa: CASNVGGADYNEQFF
j_call: TRBJ2-2; clone_size: many; d_call: TRBD2; v_call: TRBV7-2; cdr3_nt: TGTGCCAGCAGCTTAGCAGCGGGGGTCCCTGGGGAGCTGTTTTTT; cdr3_aa: CASSLAAGVPGELFF
j_call: TRBJ2-6; clone_size: few; d_call: TRBD1; v_call: TRBV4-2; cdr3_nt: TGTGCCAGCAGCCAAGAGGGTACCAGGGGGACCTCTGGGGCCAACGTCCTGACTTTC; cdr3_aa: CASSQEGTRGTSGANVLTF
j_call: TRBJ2-3; clone_size: few; d_call: .; v_call: TRBV5-1; cdr3_nt: TGCGCCACCCATATGGACAGTTTCCTAAGCACAGATACGCAGTATTTT; cdr3_aa: CATHMDSFLSTDTQYF
j_call: TRBJ2-7; clone_size: few; d_call: TRBD1; v_call: TRBV6-5; cdr3_nt: TGTGCCAGCAGTTACTCTCGGCAGGGGGTTTCTTACGAGCAGTACTTC; cdr3_aa: CASSYSRQGVSYEQYF
j_call: TRBJ2-2; clone_size: .; d_call: TRBD1; v_call: TRBV7-3; cdr3_nt: TGCGCCAGCAGCCTCTACTGGACAGGGGCGAACACCGGGGAGCTGTTTTTT; cdr3_aa: CASSLYWTGANTGELFF
j_call: TRBJ1-5; clone_size: few; d_call: .; v_call: TRBV25-1; cdr3_nt: TGTGCCAGCAGTGAAAGTTCAGGGTCAGACCAGCCCCAGCATTTT; cdr3_aa: CASSESSGSDQPQHF
j_call: TRBJ2-5; clone_size: .; d_call: .; v_call: TRBV10-3; cdr3_nt: TGTGCCATCAGGGACAGTAAAGAGACCCAGTACTTC; cdr3_aa: CAIRDSKETQYF
j_call: TRBJ1-6; clone_size: .; d_call: .; v_call: TRBV7-2; cdr3_nt: TGTGCCAGCAGCTTACAGGGCCATTCACCCCTCCACTTT; cdr3_aa: CASSLQGHSPLHF
j_call: TRBJ1-6; clone_size: .; d_call: .; v_call: TRBV6-1; cdr3_nt: TGTGCCAGCAGTGAAGCAGTGCAGTCACCCCTCCACTTT; cdr3_aa: CASSEAVQSPLHF
j_call: TRBJ2-5; clone_size: .; d_call: .; v_call: TRBV7-2; cdr3_nt: TGTGCCAGCAGCATCTCCCGAGGGCCAGTTCGAGGGACCCAGTACTTC; cdr3_aa: CASSISRGPVRGTQYF
j_call: TRBJ1-4; clone_size: .; d_call: .; v_call: TRBV6-5; cdr3_nt: TGTGCCAGCAGTTACGGGGGGACTAATGAAAAACTGTTTTTT; cdr3_aa: CASSYGGTNEKLFF
j_call: TRBJ2-7; clone_size: .; d_call: TRBD1; v_call: TRBV9; cdr3_nt: TGTGCCAGCAGCTTCTTACCTGGTCAGGGGGCCGACGAGCAGTACTTC; cdr3_aa: CASSFLPGQGADEQYF
j_call: TRBJ1-5; clone_size: .; d_call: .; v_call: TRBV28; cdr3_nt: TGTGCCAGCAGTTTAGCGACACATAGCAATCAGCCCCAGCATTTT; cdr3_aa: CASSLATHSNQPQHF
j_call: TRBJ2-7; clone_size: few; d_call: TRBD2; v_call: TRBV11-2; cdr3_nt: TGTGCCAGCAGCTTAGACTCCGGGAGCGGGGGTTACGAGCAGTACTTC; cdr3_aa: CASSLDSGSGGYEQYF
j_call: TRBJ2-3; clone_size: few; d_call: TRBD2; v_call: TRBV7-9; cdr3_nt: TGTGCCAGCAGCTTTAGGGAGGGAGATACGCAGTATTTT; cdr3_aa: CASSFREGDTQYF
j_call: TRBJ1-4; clone_size: once; d_call: .; v_call: TRBV5-4; cdr3_nt: TGCGCCAGCAGCCAACAAGGGACTTATGAAAAACTGTTTTTT; cdr3_aa: CASSQQGTYEKLFF
j_call: TRBJ1-6; clone_size: few; d_call: .; v_call: TRBV7-2; cdr3_nt: TGTGCCAGCAGCTCTAGGTCCTATAATTCACCCCTCCACTTT; cdr3_aa: CASSSRSYNSPLHF
j_call: TRBJ2-5; clone_size: few; d_call: .; v_call: TRBV18; cdr3_nt: TGTGCCAGCTCCCAACAAGAGACCCAGTACTTC; cdr3_aa: CASSQQETQYF
j_call: TRBJ1-2; clone_size: many; d_call: TRBD1; v_call: TRBV2; cdr3_nt: TGTGCCAGCAGGGGGACAGGGACTGGCTACACCTTC; cdr3_aa: CASRGTGTGYTF
j_call: TRBJ1-1; clone_size: few; d_call: .; v_call: TRBV25-1; cdr3_nt: TGTGCCGTAGGGGGGGGGCTCCATTCTGAAGCTTTCTTT; cdr3_aa: CAVGGGLHSEAFF
j_call: TRBJ2-3; clone_size: few; d_call: .; v_call: TRBV2; cdr3_nt: TGTGCCAGCAGTGAACGGGCAGATACGCAGTATTTT; cdr3_aa: CASSERADTQYF
j_call: TRBJ2-1; clone_size: few; d_call: TRBD2; v_call: TRBV7-9; cdr3_nt: TGCGCCAGCAGTCAACCTAGCGGGGGCTACAATGAGCAGTTCTTC; cdr3_aa: CASSQPSGGYNEQFF
j_call: TRBJ2-1; clone_size: few; d_call: .; v_call: TRBV5-6; cdr3_nt: TGTGCCAGCAGCCATGACACAGGACCGTACAATGAGCAGTTCTTC; cdr3_aa: CASSHDTGPYNEQFF
j_call: TRBJ2-5; clone_size: .; d_call: TRBD2; v_call: TRBV9; cdr3_nt: TGTGCCAGCAGCGTAGCTGCTAGCGGGGGGCCATCCCAAGAGACCCAGTACTTC; cdr3_aa: CASSVAASGGPSQETQYF
j_call: TRBJ2-5; clone_size: .; d_call: .; v_call: TRBV4-3; cdr3_nt: TGCGCCAGCAGCCCTGGGGCTGGGACCCAGTACTTC; cdr3_aa: CASSPGAGTQYF
j_call: TRBJ2-2; clone_size: few; d_call: .; v_call: TRBV19; cdr3_nt: TGTGCCAGCGCGGGGCCGAACACCGGGGAGCTGTTTTTT; cdr3_aa: CASAGPNTGELFF
j_call: TRBJ2-6; clone_size: .; d_call: .; v_call: TRBV7-3; cdr3_nt: TGTGCCAGCAGCTTCGGTATCTCTGGGGCCAACGTCCTGACTTTC; cdr3_aa: CASSFGISGANVLTF